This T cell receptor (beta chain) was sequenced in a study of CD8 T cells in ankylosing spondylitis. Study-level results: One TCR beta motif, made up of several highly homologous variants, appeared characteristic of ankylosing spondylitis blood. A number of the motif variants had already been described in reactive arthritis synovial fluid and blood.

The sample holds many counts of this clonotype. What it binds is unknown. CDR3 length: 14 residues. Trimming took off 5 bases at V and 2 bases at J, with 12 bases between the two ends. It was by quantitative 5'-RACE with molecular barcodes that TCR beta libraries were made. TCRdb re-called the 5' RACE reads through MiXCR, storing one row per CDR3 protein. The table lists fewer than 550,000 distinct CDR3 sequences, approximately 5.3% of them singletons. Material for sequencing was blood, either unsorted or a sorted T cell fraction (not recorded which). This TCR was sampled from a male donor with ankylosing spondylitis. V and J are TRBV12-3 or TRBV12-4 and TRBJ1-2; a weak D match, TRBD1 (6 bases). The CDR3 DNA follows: TGTGCCAGCAGTGATAACAGGGAGAACTATGGCTACACCTTC. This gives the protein CASSDNRENYGYTF.